These 30 T cell receptor beta chains originate from one sample sequenced in a study of T cells in Graves' hyperthyroidism and ophthalmopathy. TCR beta CDR3 sequences were amplified from RNA transcripts. HTBI primers drove first-round RT-PCR of the TCR CDR3. TCRdb recomputed calls from the multiplex PCR reads with MiXCR, one row per CDR3 protein. Of 490,000 or so distinct CDR3 sequences listed, about 20% are singletons. Sequencing used blood. The receptors were gathered from a man aged 40-49 years with Graves' ophthalmopathy.

V is TRBV7-8 and J is TRBJ2-7; TRBD1 might be the D (6 bases). The CDR3 consists of 15 residues. Germline V gives CDR1 SGHVS, CDR2 FQNEAQ. Trimming cost V 5 bases and J 2 bases, with 16 bases left between them. CDR3 protein: CASSVDRTRTYEQYF. CDR3 bases: TGTGCCAGCAGCGTGGACAGAACAAGAACCTACGAGCAGTACTTC. Variable domain in full (rest from reference TRBV7-8 and TRBJ2-7): GAGVSQSPRYKVAKRGQDVALRCDPISGHVSLFWYQQALGQGPEFLTYFQNEAQLDKSGLPSDRFFAERPEGSVSTLKIQRTQQEDSAVYLCASSVDRTRTYEQYFGPGTRLTVT.

The chain employs TRBV29-1 and TRBJ1-1, with D possibly matching TRBD1 (5 bases). CDR1 and CDR2 from the germline V gene are SQVTM and ANQGSEA. V dropped 8 bases and J dropped 11 bases, with 21 bases sitting between them. The length of the CDR3 is 12 residues. The CDR3 coding sequence is TGCAGCTACCTGCCGGGACTCAAAAAGGCTTTCTTT. Protein sequence: CSYLPGLKKAFF.

This clonotype was detected ten times or more. The V gene is TRBV7-2, the J gene TRBJ2-1; the D gene is possibly TRBD1 (6 bases). Trimming left V 0 bases short and J 7 bases short, with 10 bases between. The germline gives CDR1 SGHTA, CDR2 FQGNSA. The CDR3 runs 14 residues. The CDR3 DNA reads TGTGCCAGCAGCTTAGCGGCAGGGGCGAATGAGCAGTTCTTC. This codes for CASSLAAGANEQFF.

This clonotype was recorded at least ten times. This sequence joins TRBV3-1 and TRBJ1-1; D is unclear. This CDR3 comprises 12 residues. CDR1 is LGHDT, CDR2 YNNKEL, per germline (reference sequence). V was cut by 4 bases and J by 11 bases, with 14 bases left in between. The CDR3 DNA is TGTGCCAGCAGCCCCACTACCGCTTACGCTTTCTTT. Translation: CASSPTTAYAFF.

This clonotype was observed many times. The chain is built from TRBV20-1 and TRBJ2-7; either TRBD1 or TRBD2 may fit D (5 bases each). The CDR3 length is 14 residues. Germline V CDR1 and CDR2: DFQATT, SNEGSKA (reference sequence). Deletions cut 5 bases from V and 5 bases from J, with 19 bases between. As DNA, the CDR3 is TGCAGTGCTTTAAACCCGGGACCCAAGGACGAGCAGTACTTC. It encodes CSALNPGPKDEQYF.

This clonotype has more than one count but fewer than ten. The rearrangement uses TRBV29-1 and TRBJ1-4, with D maybe TRBD1 (6 bases). The V and J ends lost 6 bases and 8 bases respectively, with 13 bases between them. Germline loops: CDR1 SQVTM, CDR2 ANQGSEA. There are 12 residues in the CDR3. This chain's CDR3 is CSVGQGKEKLFF. Written as DNA, the CDR3 is TGCAGCGTAGGGCAGGGGAAAGAAAAACTGTTTTTT.

This clonotype was seen at least ten times. The chain is built from TRBV6-2 or TRBV6-3 and TRBJ2-7; 13 nucleotides match TRBD2. The CDR3 spans 13 residues. Losses at the gene ends were 8 bases for V and 6 bases for J; bases not matched to a gene: 4. Germline V gene sequence: CDR1 MNHEY, CDR2 SVGEGT. This chain's CDR3 is CASRTSGRSEQYF. CDR3 sequence (DNA): TGTGCCAGCCGGACTAGCGGGAGATCCGAGCAGTACTTC.

This chain connects TRBV9 to TRBJ2-5, with TRBD1 as a possible D gene (6 bases). CDR1 is SGDLS, CDR2 YYNGEE, per germline. This CDR3 contains 15 residues. V lost 4 bases, J lost 2 bases, and 15 bases lay in between. The chain's CDR3 is CASSTSGTSQETQYF. CDR3 in DNA: TGTGCCAGCAGCACATCCGGGACAAGTCAAGAGACCCAGTACTTC.

In its sample, this clonotype was seen once. This rearrangement joins TRBV20-1 to TRBJ1-2, with 7 nucleotides matching TRBD1. The CDR3 runs 12 residues. Germline V CDR1 and CDR2: DFQATT, SNEGSKA (reference sequence). Unmatched junction bases numbered 1, after V lost 5 bases and J lost 1 base. CDR3 region: CSAGDSNYGYTF. DNA of the CDR3: TGCAGTGCTGGGGACAGTAACTATGGCTACACCTTC.

This clonotype came up many times. This rearrangement joins TRBV2 to TRBJ1-3; D unresolved. The CDR3 length is 15 residues. CDR1 and CDR2 (germline): SNHLY, FYNNEI. Trimming left V 7 bases short and J 1 base short, with 14 bases between. CDR3 DNA sequence: TGTGCCAGCATAGGTAGGGCCGTATCTGGAAACACCATATATTTT. Translation gives CASIGRAVSGNTIYF.

This clonotype was observed at least ten times. The rearrangement links TRBV18 to TRBJ2-7; D is possibly TRBD1 (6 bases). Germline loops: CDR1 KGHSH, CDR2 LQKENI. The CDR3 consists of 16 residues. Trimming cost V 0 bases and J 0 bases, with 12 bases left between them. The CDR3 nucleotides read TGTGCCAGCTCACCACCGGGACACCAGAGCTCCTACGAGCAGTACTTC. Protein product: CASSPPGHQSSYEQYF.

This clonotype has more than one count but fewer than ten. This chain connects TRBV12-3 or TRBV12-4 to TRBJ1-1; D uncertain. V was cut by 3 bases and J by 4 bases, with 9 bases left in between. The CDR3 has 13 amino acids. As DNA, the CDR3 is TGTGCCAGCAGTTTTCTTGTGGGCACTGAAGCTTTCTTT. It specifies CASSFLVGTEAFF.

This clonotype has ten or more counts. The chain couples TRBV6-1 to TRBJ2-1; D is undetermined. This CDR3 has 15 amino acids. V was clipped by 8 bases and J by 2 bases, with 16 bases between them. Looked up from germline, CDR1 is MNHNS and CDR2 is SASEGT. The CDR3 sequence: CASFLDPLAYNEQFF. CDR3 nucleotides: TGTGCCAGCTTCTTAGATCCCCTCGCCTACAATGAGCAGTTCTTC.

This chain links TRBV7-8 with TRBJ2-5, with 8 bases aligning to TRBD2. There are 13 residues in the CDR3. Germline V gene lookup returns CDR1 SGHVS and CDR2 FQNEAQ. Trimming removed 0 bases from V and 7 bases from J; junction bases left unmatched: 1. The CDR3 coding sequence is TGTGCCAGCAGCTTAGCCCGGGGGGGGACCCAGTACTTC. Its translation: CASSLARGGTQYF.

The CDR3: CASSEWREKLFF. DNA for the CDR3: TGTGCCAGCAGTGAATGGAGAGAAAAACTGTTTTTT. The V and J genes are TRBV6-1 and TRBJ1-4; D unresolved. The V gene's germline CDR1 is MNHNS and CDR2 SASEGT. The length of the CDR3 is 12 residues. Trimming took off 2 bases at V and 8 bases at J, with 6 bases between the two ends.

The chain links TRBV9 to TRBJ2-1; D ambiguous. The germline V gene has CDR1 SGDLS and CDR2 YYNGEE. CDR3 length: 15 amino acids. V was pared by 0 bases and J by 2 bases, with 9 bases between. The CDR3 DNA reads TGTGCCAGCAGCGTAGGACCCTCCCCCTACAATGAGCAGTTCTTC. Translation: CASSVGPSPYNEQFF.

This chain links TRBV7-3 with TRBJ2-5, with 7 bases identical to TRBD2. Per germline, CDR1 SGHTA and CDR2 FQGTGA. The junction had 8 bases not matched to a gene; V was cut back by 0 bases and J by 4 bases. The CDR3 is made up of 16 amino acids. CDR3 sequence (DNA): TGTGCCAGCAGCTTAACCGCTGGCGGGAGTTCAGAGACCCAGTACTTC. Protein: CASSLTAGGSSETQYF.

Only a few counts were recorded for this clonotype. This sequence joins TRBV20-1 and TRBJ2-7; D may be TRBD1 or TRBD2 (5 bases each). Germline V gives CDR1 DFQATT, CDR2 SNEGSKA (reference sequence). V gave up 1 base and J gave up 4 bases, with 17 bases separating them. The CDR3 runs to 15 residues. In DNA form, the CDR3 reads TGCAGTGCTAGAGTCCTCCGGGACCCTCAATACGAGCAGTACTTC. Encoded protein: CSARVLRDPQYEQYF.

V usage is TRBV4-1 and J usage is TRBJ1-5, with 8 bases aligning to TRBD1. Losses at the gene ends were 0 bases for V and 2 bases for J; bases not matched to a gene: 6. Germline V lookup: CDR1 MGHRA, CDR2 YSYEKL. This CDR3 spans 17 amino acids. The CDR3 sequence: CASSQEAGGIGNQPQHF. Here the CDR3 DNA reads TGCGCCAGCAGCCAAGAAGCAGGGGGCATTGGCAATCAGCCCCAGCATTTT.

The sample holds a few counts of this clonotype. The V call is TRBV13, the J call TRBJ2-3; TRBD2 is a possible D gene (6 bases). This CDR3 is 14 amino acids long. Germline V lookup: CDR1 PRHDT, CDR2 FYEKMQ (reference sequence). V was trimmed by 4 bases and J by 10 bases, leaving 18 bases between them. The CDR3 DNA reads TGTGCCAGCAGCTCAACCCCTGCTCCGGGGGCGCAGTATTTT. Translated, it gives CASSSTPAPGAQYF.

This clonotype was counted between two and nine times. This chain joins TRBV28 and TRBJ2-3; D remains ambiguous. This CDR3 has 14 residues. V lost 2 bases to trimming and J lost 8 bases, with 14 bases between them. Germline lookup yields CDR1 MDHEN and CDR2 SYDVKM. The CDR3 protein is CASSLGPPYSTQYF. For the CDR3, the DNA is TGTGCCAGCAGTTTAGGGCCGCCTTATAGTACGCAGTATTTT. Using reference TRBV28 and TRBJ2-3 for the parts outside the CDR3, the full variable domain is DVKVTQSSRYLVKRTGEKVFLECVQDMDHENMFWYRQDPGLGLRLIYFSYDVKMKEKGDIPEGYSVSREKKERFSLILESASTNQTSMYLCASSLGPPYSTQYFGPGTRLTVL.

This clonotype is a singleton in its sample. V gene TRBV4-1 combines with J gene TRBJ2-1; D remains ambiguous. Trimming cost V 3 bases and J 9 bases, with 9 bases left between them. The V gene's germline CDR1 is MGHRA and CDR2 YSYEKL. The CDR3 is 12 residues long. CDR3 nucleotides: TGCGCCAGCAGCCATTCGGGCGTTGAGCAGTTCTTC. As protein: CASSHSGVEQFF.

This clonotype was picked up many times. V usage is TRBV30 and J usage is TRBJ2-2, with D perhaps given as TRBD1 or TRBD2 (5 bases each). The germline CDR1 and CDR2 sequences are GTSNPN and SVGIG (reference sequence). Trimming took off 6 bases at V and 0 bases at J, with 14 bases between the two ends. The CDR3 has 15 amino acids. CDR3 sequence: CACIPGRSNTGELFF. CDR3 nucleotides: TGTGCCTGCATTCCGGGACGGTCGAACACCGGGGAGCTGTTTTTT.

The chain uses TRBV3-1 and TRBJ1-6, with no clear D. The ends were cut back, 0 bases at V and 4 bases at J, with 13 bases in the middle. This CDR3 spans 17 amino acids. CDR1 is LGHDT and CDR2 is YNNKEL in the germline V gene (reference sequence). In DNA form, the CDR3 reads TGTGCCAGCAGCCAAGATGGTCCCTCTTGGTATAATTCACCCCTCCACTTT. The encoded protein is CASSQDGPSWYNSPLHF.

This clonotype appeared many times. The V call is TRBV12-3 or TRBV12-4, the J call TRBJ1-5; D is unclear. The V and J ends lost 6 bases and 0 bases respectively, with 6 bases between them. The CDR3 length is 13 residues. Written as DNA, the CDR3 is TGTGCCAGCAGCATTAATAGCAATCAGCCCCAGCATTTT. Translation gives CASSINSNQPQHF.

The rearrangement joins TRBV29-1 to TRBJ2-2, with 8 positions matching TRBD2. The ends lost 6 bases at V and 4 bases at J; junction bases unmatched: 10. The CDR3 has 15 residues. Looked up from germline, CDR1 is SQVTM and CDR2 is ANQGSEA. CDR3 nucleotide sequence: TGCAGCGTCGCCGCCCGGAGCGGGAGCACCGGGGAGCTGTTTTTT. It is translated as CSVAARSGSTGELFF.

The J gene is TRBJ2-3, the V gene TRBV20-1; D is unclear. With 0 bases removed from V and 5 bases from J, the gap between germline ends came to 12 bases. CDR3 length: 14 residues. Germline V lookup: CDR1 DFQATT, CDR2 SNEGSKA (reference sequence). The CDR3 DNA sequence: TGCAGTGCTAGAGATGGTTCAGCGCAAGATACGCAGTATTTT. Amino acids: CSARDGSAQDTQYF.

As regards this clonotype: A read error may be the cause here, since a much bigger clone is one base away. The chain couples TRBV2 to TRBJ2-7, with D tentatively TRBD2 (5 bases). Germline loops: CDR1 SNHLY, CDR2 FYNNEI. The CDR3 runs to 14 residues. DNA for the CDR3: TGTGCCAGCAAGGTTGGGCAGGACTTCTACGAGCTGTACTTC. It translates to CASKVGQDFYELYF.

This chain uses TRBV30 with TRBJ2-7, with 11 bases identical to TRBD1. CDR3 size: 17 residues. The J segment lost 1 base and the V segment lost 5 bases, leaving 13 bases of the junction unmatched. Germline assignment: CDR1 GTSNPN and CDR2 SVGIG (reference sequence). The CDR3 nucleotides are TGTGCCTGGTTTCCACCGGGACAGGGGGTCCTATCCTACGAGCAGTACTTC. It specifies CAWFPPGQGVLSYEQYF.

The J gene is TRBJ2-4, the V gene TRBV18; 7 positions match TRBD1. The V segment lost 0 bases and the J segment 7 bases; nucleotides outside the gene matches: 6. This CDR3 is built from 15 residues. The germline gives CDR1 KGHSH, CDR2 LQKENI. CDR3 sequence: CASSPPYRGTNIQYF. Written as DNA, the CDR3 is TGTGCCAGCTCACCACCGTACAGGGGTACGAACATTCAGTACTTC.